These 3 T cell receptor beta chains were sequenced from one sample in a study of blood T cells in healthy people across ages. A sample-barcoded 5' primer and a J-beta primer mix were used in a second PCR of roughly 7 to 12 cycles. TCRdb re-called the 5' RACE reads through MiXCR, storing one row per CDR3 protein. The table lists approximately 780,000 distinct CDR3 sequences, more than 25% of them singletons. These data were also reused for a study on T cells of mothers and their children.

Source material: blood. Source of these receptors: a boy between 5 and 17 years old in good health.

This clonotype has just a few counts. CDR3 coding DNA: TGTGCCAGCAGCCGTGAACAGGGGGCGTCGACAGAGACCCAGTACTTC. This gives the protein CASSREQGASTETQYF. The rearrangement links TRBV12-3 or TRBV12-4 to TRBJ2-5; the match to TRBD1 covers 9 bases. The CDR3 consists of 16 residues. The ends lost 6 bases at V and 4 bases at J; junction bases unmatched: 12.

This rearrangement joins TRBV6-5 to TRBJ1-4; D not certain. The germline gives CDR1 MNHEY, CDR2 SVGAGI. Trimming pared 2 bases from V and 7 bases from J, leaving 14 bases between. The CDR3 covers 15 residues. In DNA, the CDR3 is TGTGCCAGCAGTTACGGTGGGTTCAAGAGTGAAAAACTGTTTTTT. Its protein product is CASSYGGFKSEKLFF.

This chain connects TRBV12-3 or TRBV12-4 to TRBJ2-4; unclear D gene. V was pared by 4 bases and J by 6 bases, with 7 bases between. The CDR3 is made up of 12 amino acids. The CDR3 region has the DNA TGTGCCAGCAGTTCCCCCCGAAACATTCAGTACTTC. Translated: CASSSPRNIQYF.